These T cell receptor beta chains were read from a single sample in a study of human T cells and chemical hapten exposure. Each CDR3 protein is one row after TCRdb ran MiXCR on the RACE reads. Of around 67,000 distinct CDR3 sequences listed, 8.5% are singletons. The sequencing used whole blood, collected in connection with sensitization to the hapten diphenylcyclopropenone (DPC). These TCRs come from a woman aged 45-59 years with alopecia areata. Some clones in this sample may be carry-over from other donors' samples. Each CDR3 is given with its conserved first and last residue. D genes are given only for firm matches. Expanded clones get a size class; other rows say once, few or many, or leave the size out.

j_call | d_call | clone_size | v_call | cdr3_aa | cdr3_nt
TRBJ1-6 | NA | many | TRBV20-1 | CSARAAPYNSPLHF | TGCAGTGCTAGGGCGGCCCCCTATAATTCACCCCTCCACTTT
TRBJ1-1 | NA | few | TRBV12-3/TRBV12-4 | CASSFHREENTEAFF | TGTGCCAGCAGTTTCCACCGGGAGGAGAACACTGAAGCTTTCTTT
TRBJ2-2 | TRBD2 | few | TRBV6-5 | CASSSRTSGGAVDGELFF | TGTGCCAGCAGTTCACGGACTAGCGGGGGGGCCGTTGACGGGGAGCTGTTTTTT
TRBJ1-4 | TRBD1 | NA | TRBV15 | CATSGQGDEKLFF | TGTGCCACCTCGGGACAGGGTGATGAAAAACTGTTTTTT
TRBJ2-3 | TRBD2 | NA | TRBV7-7 | CASSPVAGGTDTQYF | TGTGCCAGCAGCCCTGTAGCGGGAGGGACAGATACGCAGTATTTT
TRBJ2-5 | TRBD1 | many | TRBV28 | CATGGQGAETQYF | TGTGCCACGGGAGGACAGGGGGCAGAGACCCAGTACTTC
TRBJ2-3 | TRBD2 | NA | TRBV20-1 | CSARVGTGGSLTDTQYF | TGCAGTGCGAGAGTGGGGACTGGCGGGAGTCTAACAGATACGCAGTATTTT
TRBJ2-7 | NA | few | TRBV29-1 | CSVEGILGQYEQYF | TGCAGCGTTGAAGGGATCCTCGGCCAGTACGAGCAGTACTTC
TRBJ1-6 | NA | few | TRBV6-6 | CASSYLAGRNSPLHF | TGTGCCAGCAGTTACCTGGCAGGGAGGAATTCACCCCTCCACTTT
TRBJ1-2 | NA | NA | TRBV6-5 | CASRKPWGKGVYGYTF | TGTGCCAGCAGAAAACCCTGGGGGAAGGGAGTCTATGGCTACACCTTC
TRBJ1-6 | NA | NA | TRBV6-6 | CASSYWDTDNSPLNF | TGTGCCAGCAGTTACTGGGACACAGATAATTCACCCCTCAACTTT
TRBJ2-1 | TRBD2 | few | TRBV7-8 | CASSLYGGRAHNEQFF | TGTGCCAGCAGCTTATATGGCGGGAGGGCCCACAATGAGCAGTTCTTC
TRBJ2-1 | TRBD2 | many | TRBV20-1 | CSVPRRAGVEDEQFF | TGCAGTGTTCCGCGGCGGGCGGGAGTTGAGGATGAGCAGTTCTTC
TRBJ2-1 | NA | NA | TRBV19 | CASSIGGENEQFF | TGTGCCAGTAGTATAGGAGGTGAGAATGAGCAGTTCTTC
TRBJ2-7 | NA | NA | TRBV6-5 | CASSLGPGYEQYF | TGTGCCAGCAGCTTGGGCCCGGGCTACGAGCAGTACTTC
TRBJ1-3 | NA | many | TRBV5-6 | CASSLIRNSGNTIYF | TGTGCCAGCAGCTTGATAAGGAATTCTGGAAACACCATATATTTT
TRBJ2-5 | TRBD2 | few | TRBV20-1 | CSARDVTSVSQYF | TGCAGTGCTAGAGATGTGACTAGCGTGTCCCAGTACTTC
TRBJ1-2 | NA | many | TRBV2 | CASSEEGTESYGYTF | TGTGCCAGCAGTGAAGAGGGTACCGAATCCTATGGCTACACCTTC
TRBJ1-6 | NA | many | TRBV2 | CARARSSYNSPLHF | TGTGCCAGGGCCCGAAGCTCCTATAATTCACCCCTCCACTTT
TRBJ2-7 | NA | NA | TRBV29-1 | CSVVKGNEQYF | TGCAGCGTTGTAAAGGGAAACGAGCAGTACTTC
TRBJ2-1 | NA | NA | TRBV7-7 | CASSPGTFHNEQFF | TGTGCCAGCAGCCCAGGGACGTTTCACAATGAGCAGTTCTTC
TRBJ1-1 | TRBD1 | NA | TRBV11-2 | CASSLVEGAIEAFF | TGTGCCAGCAGCTTAGTGGAGGGGGCAATTGAAGCTTTCTTT
TRBJ2-7 | TRBD1 | few | TRBV7-2 | CASSQGTGGEQYF | TGTGCCAGCAGCCAAGGGACAGGGGGTGAGCAGTACTTC
TRBJ1-2 | NA | NA | TRBV20-1 | CSARGRKTENYGYTF | TGCAGTGCTAGAGGACGGAAGACAGAGAACTATGGCTACACCTTC
TRBJ2-1 | TRBD2 | many | TRBV7-2 | CASSLTSSSEQFF | TGTGCCAGCAGCTTGACTAGCTCTAGTGAGCAGTTCTTC
TRBJ2-7 | NA | many | TRBV28 | CASSSRGGSYEQYF | TGTGCCAGCAGTTCCAGGGGGGGCTCCTACGAGCAGTACTTC
TRBJ2-3 | NA | few | TRBV29-1 | CSVFEGADTQYF | TGCAGCGTTTTCGAGGGGGCAGATACGCAGTATTTT
TRBJ2-7 | NA | NA | TRBV5-6 | CASSPDGGIAYEQYF | TGTGCCAGCAGCCCGGACGGGGGTATCGCCTACGAGCAGTACTTC
TRBJ2-3 | NA | few | TRBV11-2 | CASSLGRGTDTQYF | TGTGCCAGCAGCTTAGGTCGAGGCACAGATACGCAGTATTTT
TRBJ1-2 | TRBD1 | many | TRBV5-4 | CASSKAGTGVFYGYTF | TGTGCCAGCAGCAAGGCCGGGACAGGGGTTTTCTATGGCTACACCTTC
TRBJ1-1 | NA | few | TRBV5-1 | CASHGSGTEAFF | TGCGCCAGCCATGGGTCTGGGACTGAAGCTTTCTTT
TRBJ2-7 | TRBD2 | few | TRBV7-2 | CASSLALFGGEAYEQYF | TGTGCCAGCAGCTTAGCACTTTTCGGGGGGGAGGCCTACGAGCAGTACTTC
TRBJ2-7 | TRBD2 | NA | TRBV12-3/TRBV12-4 | CASSYGLAGDEQYF | TGTGCCAGCAGTTACGGACTAGCGGGAGACGAGCAGTACTTC
TRBJ2-7 | NA | NA | TRBV10-3 | CAISEGEYEQYF | TGTGCCATCAGTGAAGGGGAGTACGAGCAGTACTTC
TRBJ1-1 | NA | NA | TRBV20-1 | CSARENTEAFF | TGCAGTGCTAGGGAGAACACTGAAGCTTTCTTT
TRBJ2-1 | NA | NA | TRBV24-1 | CATSGPGKRVGMDEQFF | TGTGCCACCAGTGGCCCCGGAAAGAGGGTGGGAATGGATGAGCAGTTCTTC
TRBJ2-1 | NA | NA | TRBV10-3 | CAISESGPLPGSYNEQFF | TGTGCCATCAGTGAGTCAGGTCCCCTCCCGGGCTCCTACAATGAGCAGTTCTTC
TRBJ2-5 | NA | few | TRBV10-1 | CASSVQGVETQYF | TGCGCCAGCAGTGTGCAGGGAGTAGAGACCCAGTACTTC
TRBJ2-5 | NA | NA | TRBV20-1 | CSARDPWGESWYF | TGCAGTGCTAGAGATCCATGGGGCGAGTCCTGGTACTTC
TRBJ2-3 | NA | NA | TRBV7-9 | CASSLFSDTQYF | TGTGCCAGCAGCTTATTTTCAGATACGCAGTATTTT
TRBJ2-2 | TRBD2 | NA | TRBV11-3 | CASSLGSSGNTGELFF | TGTGCCAGCAGCTTAGGGTCTAGCGGCAACACCGGGGAGCTGTTTTTT
TRBJ1-1 | NA | few | TRBV3-1 | CASSQDRKAFF | TGTGCCAGCAGCCAAGACAGGAAAGCTTTCTTT
TRBJ1-1 | NA | few | TRBV24-1 | CATSDGEATFF | TGTGCCACCAGTGATGGGGAGGCGACTTTCTTT
TRBJ2-1 | NA | NA | TRBV6-5 | CASHRGSGYNEQFF | TGTGCCAGCCACAGGGGTAGCGGCTACAATGAGCAGTTCTTC